The following is a T cell receptor beta chain sequence with its context. Its specificity is not known. The PCR contained 60 Vbeta and 13 Jbeta primers. The assay was immunoSEQ multiplex PCR, and TCRdb's table has in-frame clones only and misses some. The profile shows 90,000 to 110,000 clones, more than 60% of them singletons. This sample was taken from a study of cytomegalovirus exposure and HLA in healthy donors. Study context: From donors who were HLA-typed, an early data release held about 89 million unique TCRs.

CDR3 length equals 15 residues. The V gene end was trimmed by 4 bases and the J gene end by 0 bases; junction bases not matched to a gene: 7. CDR1 is SGHRS and CDR2 is YFSETQ in the germline V gene. Study-wide points: For cytomegalovirus status, the classifier reportedly gave diagnoses with high specificity and sensitivity.

The sample was PBMCs. The chain joins TRBV5-1 to TRBJ2-7; 7 bases align to TRBD2. This sequence originates from a woman aged 35 to 49 in good health and CMV-seropositive. The CDR3 is CASSVSGLRSYEQYF. The CDR3 bases are TGCGCCAGCAGCGTTAGCGGGCTTCGCTCCTACGAGCAGTACTTC.